The 30 T cell receptor beta chains reported below all come from one sample, sequenced in a study of cytomegalovirus exposure and HLA in healthy donors. The study ran its PCR with 60 Vbeta and 13 Jbeta primers. Clones were sequenced by immunoSEQ multiplex PCR, and TCRdb holds only the in-frame ones, with some missing. The sample lists around 120,000 clones; around four fifths were seen once. Sequencing input: PBMCs. The receptors here all came from a boy aged 10-17 years in good health and CMV-seronegative.

The chain recombines TRBV7-9 with TRBJ2-3; possible D gene TRBD2, 5 bases. The CDR3 extends over 13 amino acids. Between the trimmed V and J ends, which lost 5 bases and 6 bases, there was a span of 12 bases. CDR1 SEHNR and CDR2 FQNEAQ come from the germline V gene (reference sequence). In nucleotides, the CDR3 is TGTGCCAGCAGCCCCAGTGAGGGTGATACGCAGTATTTT. As protein: CASSPSEGDTQYF.

J is TRBJ2-1 and V is TRBV2; D possibly corresponds to TRBD2 (5 bases). There are 13 residues in the CDR3. The germline CDR1 and CDR2 sequences are SNHLY and FYNNEI. V was shortened by 8 bases and J by 2 bases, with 10 bases between the two germline ends. Here the CDR3 reads CASQLAAYNEQFF. The DNA for the CDR3 is TGTGCCAGCCAGCTAGCAGCCTACAATGAGCAGTTCTTC.

The CDR3 is CATSREVRLNTGELFF. The CDR3 coding sequence is TGTGCCACCAGCAGAGAGGTGCGGTTGAACACCGGGGAGCTGTTTTTT. The rearrangement links TRBV15 to TRBJ2-2; unclear D gene. The length of the CDR3 is 16 residues. The germline V gene has CDR1 LNHNV and CDR2 YYDKDF (reference sequence). Trimming left V 0 bases short and J 1 base short, with 9 bases between. Based on the CDR3 plus reference TRBV15 and TRBJ2-2, the full variable domain is DAMVIQNPRYQVTQFGKPVTLSCSQTLNHNVMYWYQQKSSQAPKLLFHYYDKDFNNEADTPDNFQSRRPNTSFCFLDIRSPGLGDTAMYLCATSREVRLNTGELFFGEGSRLTVL.

V and J are TRBV2 and TRBJ2-7; 7 bases align to TRBD1. V was pared by 8 bases and J by 2 bases, with 3 bases of the junction left unmatched. The CDR3 length is 12 residues. Germline V gene sequence: CDR1 SNHLY, CDR2 FYNNEI. The CDR3, as DNA: TGTGCCAGCGGGGACAGAACCTACGAGCAGTACTTC. It yields the protein CASGDRTYEQYF.

The chain is built from TRBV4-1 and TRBJ2-3; TRBD2 matches 7 bases. CDR3 length: 16 residues. The germline V gene encodes CDR1 MGHRA and CDR2 YSYEKL. The J segment lost 4 bases and the V segment lost 4 bases, leaving 11 bases of the junction unmatched. CDR3 amino acids: CASSPVGAGFPDTQYF. CDR3 nucleotides: TGCGCCAGCAGCCCCGTTGGAGCGGGGTTCCCAGATACGCAGTATTTT.

On this clone: The junction and the germline gene differ at one end; a read error may be behind it. This chain links TRBV5-6 with TRBJ2-7; maybe TRBD2 (5 bases). Per germline, CDR1 SGHDT and CDR2 YYEEEE. This CDR3 has 13 residues. The CDR3 reads CASSLAAHAAADF. The DNA of the CDR3 is TGTGCCAGCAGCTTGGCGGCACACGCAGCGGCGGACTTC. The whole variable domain, filled in from reference TRBV5-6 and TRBJ2-7, reads DAGVTQSPTHLIKTRGQQVTLRCSPKSGHDTVSWYQQALGQGPQFIFQYYEEEERQRGNFPDRFSGHQFPNYSSELNVNALLLGDSALYLCASSLAAHAAADFGPGTRLTVT.

The rearrangement uses TRBV14 and TRBJ1-2, with D uncertain. Germline V gene lookup returns CDR1 SGHDN and CDR2 FVKESK. The CDR3 has 12 residues. V lost 3 bases, J lost 5 bases, and 7 bases lay in between. CDR3 loop: CASSHRGYGYTF. CDR3 in DNA: TGTGCCAGCAGCCATCGGGGATATGGCTACACCTTC.

The V and J genes are TRBV19 and TRBJ1-1, with D uncertain. Germline V gene lookup returns CDR1 LNHDA and CDR2 SQIVND (reference sequence). Trimming left V 6 bases short and J 4 bases short, with 15 bases between. CDR3 length equals 14 residues. The CDR3, as DNA: TGTGCCAGTAGAGTATATGAGGAGGGCACTGAAGCTTTCTTT. Translation gives CASRVYEEGTEAFF. Full variable domain (outside the CDR3, taken from reference TRBV19 and TRBJ1-1): DGGITQSPKYLFRKEGQNVTLSCEQNLNHDAMYWYRQDPGQGLRLIYYSQIVNDFQKGDIAEGYSVSREKKESFPLTVTSAQKNPTAFYLCASRVYEEGTEAFFGQGTRLTVV.

J is TRBJ1-5 and V is TRBV5-1; D is unclear. This CDR3 spans 13 amino acids. Trimming cost V 3 bases and J 4 bases, with 8 bases left between them. CDR1 is SGHRS, CDR2 YFSETQ, per germline. CDR3: CASSSDGNQPQHF. In DNA form, the CDR3 reads TGCGCCAGCAGCTCCGACGGGAATCAGCCCCAGCATTTT.

The gene calls are TRBV5-1 and TRBJ2-1; 11 bases line up with TRBD2. This CDR3 is built from 15 residues. From germline, CDR1 is SGHRS and CDR2 YFSETQ. V was clipped by 6 bases and J by 8 bases; unmatched bases: 10. This chain's CDR3 is CASNLLAGGSDEQFF. The CDR3 DNA sequence: TGCGCCAGCAACCTCCTAGCGGGAGGTAGCGATGAGCAGTTCTTC.

This clone was recorded a few times. Other DNA variants within this sample encode the same CDR3. V is TRBV5-1 and J is TRBJ1-1; 8 bases fit TRBD1. Trimming removed 1 base from V and 1 base from J; junction bases left unmatched: 3. The CDR3 is 15 amino acids. The germline gives CDR1 SGHRS, CDR2 YFSETQ. CDR3: CASSLLGQENTEAFF. The CDR3 DNA reads TGCGCCAGCAGCTTGTTGGGACAGGAGAACACTGAAGCTTTCTTT. Looking up the rest from reference TRBV5-1 and TRBJ1-1 gives the full variable domain: KAGVTQTPRYLIKTRGQQVTLSCSPISGHRSVSWYQQTPGQGLQFLFEYFSETQRNKGNFPGRFSGRQFSNSRSEMNVSTLELGDSALYLCASSLLGQENTEAFFGQGTRLTVV.

This chain links TRBV6-1 with TRBJ2-6, with TRBD1 as a possible D gene (6 bases). CDR3 length: 14 amino acids. Trimming took 10 bases from V and 2 from J, leaving 12 bases between them. Germline V lookup: CDR1 MNHNS, CDR2 SASEGT. This CDR3 reads CAIRNRAGANVLTF. DNA of the CDR3: TGTGCCATACGAAACAGGGCTGGGGCCAACGTCCTGACTTTC.

The chain recombines TRBV6-1 with TRBJ1-4; D is ambiguous. CDR1 is MNHNS and CDR2 is SASEGT in the germline V gene. The CDR3 totals 12 residues. Trimming removed 2 bases from V and 7 bases from J, with 5 bases in between. The CDR3 spells CASSEIGEKLFF. CDR3 DNA sequence: TGTGCCAGCAGTGAAATCGGTGAAAAACTGTTTTTT.

The J gene is TRBJ1-2, the V gene TRBV19; the D is unclear. CDR1 is LNHDA, CDR2 SQIVND, per germline (reference sequence). The CDR3 loop spans 18 amino acids. Deletions cut 6 bases from V and 10 bases from J, with 33 bases between. The CDR3 is CASSDPVEGWERRGFYTF. DNA for the CDR3: TGTGCCAGTAGCGACCCGGTGGAGGGCTGGGAACGTAGAGGCTTCTACACCTTC.

The sample holds one count of this clone. This chain uses TRBV7-9 with TRBJ1-5, with 7 bases matching TRBD1. V lost 3 bases, J lost 2 bases, and 1 base stayed unmatched. The CDR3 covers 14 residues. Germline CDR1 and CDR2: SEHNR and FQNEAQ (reference sequence). The CDR3 reads CASSFGTGNQPQHF. DNA of the CDR3: TGTGCCAGCAGCTTTGGGACAGGCAATCAGCCCCAGCATTTT.

Only one count was recorded for this clone. CDR3 bases: TGTGCCAGCAGGAGCCGTGACGGGAGCTTCTACGAGCAGTACTTC. Amino acid sequence: CASRSRDGSFYEQYF. The rearrangement uses TRBV6-5 and TRBJ2-7; possible D gene TRBD2, 6 bases. V was clipped by 6 bases and J by 3 bases, with 18 bases between them. Looked up from germline, CDR1 is MNHEY and CDR2 is SVGAGI. This CDR3 comprises 15 residues.

The chain recombines TRBV27 with TRBJ1-4; perhaps TRBD1 as D (6 bases). V was pared by 6 bases and J by 6 bases, with 11 bases between. The CDR3 contains 13 residues. Germline V gene data show CDR1 as MNHEY and CDR2 as SMNVEV (reference sequence). CDR3 nucleotides: TGTGCCAGCAGCCCGGGGGGGCATGAAAAACTGTTTTTT. It encodes CASSPGGHEKLFF.

This chain links TRBV6-5 with TRBJ1-5; the match to TRBD1 covers 9 bases. Germline CDR1 and CDR2: MNHEY and SVGAGI. The V gene end was trimmed by 2 bases and the J gene end by 3 bases; junction bases not matched to a gene: 2. The CDR3 totals 15 residues. In DNA, the CDR3 is TGTGCCAGCAGTTACGGGACAGGGAACAATCAGCCCCAGCATTTT. This translates into CASSYGTGNNQPQHF.

The J gene is TRBJ2-2, the V gene TRBV5-6, with 10 bases aligning to TRBD1. In germline, CDR1 is SGHDT, CDR2 YYEEEE. V was clipped by 2 bases and J by 5 bases; unmatched bases: 9. This CDR3 region has 17 residues. CDR3 loop: CASSFTPGQGRTGELFF. Written as DNA, the CDR3 is TGTGCCAGCAGCTTTACTCCGGGACAGGGGAGGACCGGGGAGCTGTTTTTT.

This chain uses TRBV4-2 with TRBJ1-3; D uncertain. Germline loops: CDR1 LGHNA, CDR2 YNFKEQ. With 1 base removed from V and 2 bases from J, the gap between germline ends came to 9 bases. The CDR3 consists of 15 residues. The CDR3 bases are TGTGCCAGCAGCCAAGTTTACAGAACTGGAAACACCATATATTTT. It is translated as CASSQVYRTGNTIYF.

The chain combines TRBV6-5 with TRBJ2-4, with unresolved D. Deletions cut 0 bases from V and 8 bases from J, with 11 bases between. CDR3 length equals 14 residues. From germline, CDR1 is MNHEY and CDR2 SVGAGI. This chain's CDR3 is CASSYSSVMDIQYF. Here the CDR3 DNA reads TGTGCCAGCAGTTACTCGTCAGTAATGGACATTCAGTACTTC.

The CDR3 spells CASSSQTSGRAGEQYF. As DNA, the CDR3 is TGTGCCAGCAGCTCTCAGACTAGCGGGAGGGCCGGGGAGCAGTACTTC. The genes are TRBV7-9 and TRBJ2-7; TRBD2 matches 14 bases. The trim removed 4 bases at V and 7 bases at J, leaving 9 bases unmatched. The germline gives CDR1 SEHNR, CDR2 FQNEAQ (reference sequence). This CDR3 region has 16 residues.

The chain carries TRBV29-1 and TRBJ1-1; no firm D call. Germline V gives CDR1 SQVTM, CDR2 ANQGSEA. Trimming took 5 bases from V and 1 from J, leaving 14 bases between them. The CDR3 runs 14 residues. CDR3 protein: CSVHRTGGNTEAFF. CDR3 sequence (DNA): TGCAGCGTTCACCGGACGGGAGGGAACACTGAAGCTTTCTTT.

The V call is TRBV21-1, the J call TRBJ2-5; the table assigns TRBD2, which was not confirmed against the DNA. TRBV21-1 is described as a pseudogene. The CDR3 is 16 residues long. This CDR3 reads CASSARTDRTQETQYF. The CDR3 bases are TGTGCCAGCAGCGCCCGGACGGATCGGACTCAAGAGACCCAGTACTTC.

V and J are TRBV19 and TRBJ2-5; the D is unclear. Trimming took off 5 bases at V and 3 bases at J, with 13 bases between the two ends. The CDR3 covers 14 residues. Germline CDR1 reads LNHDA; CDR2 reads SQIVND (reference sequence). This chain's CDR3 is CASSPFSIKETQYF. CDR3 in DNA: TGTGCCAGTAGTCCCTTTAGCATCAAAGAGACCCAGTACTTC.

V and J are TRBV9 and TRBJ2-1, with 7 bases identical to TRBD1. This CDR3 comprises 13 residues. Trimming cost V 5 bases and J 7 bases; bases outside gene matches: 6. The germline CDR1 and CDR2 sequences are SGDLS and YYNGEE. This CDR3 is CASSETGSNEQFF. The DNA of the CDR3 is TGTGCCAGCAGTGAGACAGGGTCAAATGAGCAGTTCTTC.

The chain is built from TRBV10-3 and TRBJ2-7; tentatively, D is TRBD2 (5 bases). The germline V gene has CDR1 ENHRY and CDR2 SYGVKD. Trimming took off 3 bases at V and 4 bases at J, with 28 bases between the two ends. The CDR3 runs to 19 residues. The CDR3 coding sequence is TGTGCCATCAGTGACTCGACGGACTTTAAAGCCGAGGCCCTTTACGAGCAGTACTTC. Its protein product is CAISDSTDFKAEALYEQYF.

This sequence joins TRBV7-2 and TRBJ2-2, with 11 bases identical to TRBD1. Losses at the gene ends were 1 base for V and 5 bases for J; bases not matched to a gene: 3. Germline V gene sequence: CDR1 SGHTA, CDR2 FQGNSA. The CDR3 extends over 16 amino acids. The CDR3 bases are TGTGCCAGCAGCTTAGGGGACAGGGGGTTGACCGGGGAGCTGTTTTTT. It translates to CASSLGDRGLTGELFF. The full variable domain, in which reference TRBV7-2 and TRBJ2-2 provide the parts outside the CDR3, is GAGVSQSPSNKVTEKGKDVELRCDPISGHTALYWYRQSLGQGLEFLIYFQGNSAPDKSGLPSDRFSAERTGGSVSTLTIQRTQQEDSAVYLCASSLGDRGLTGELFFGEGSRLTVL.

The chain has TRBV19 and TRBJ1-1; the match to TRBD1 covers 7 bases. Per germline, CDR1 LNHDA and CDR2 SQIVND (reference sequence). The CDR3 runs to 15 residues. The ends lost 7 bases at V and 9 bases at J; junction bases unmatched: 17. CDR3 amino acids: CASNFIGEGAGQAFF. The CDR3 region has the DNA TGTGCCAGTAATTTTATTGGTGAGGGGGCGGGTCAAGCTTTCTTT.

This clone showed up just a few times. The chain has TRBV6-6 and TRBJ1-1; a possible D gene is TRBD1 (5 bases). V dropped 8 bases and J dropped 10 bases, with 17 bases sitting between them. Germline assignment: CDR1 MNHNY and CDR2 SVGAGI (reference sequence). This CDR3 spans 12 amino acids. DNA of the CDR3: TGTGCCAGCTCAATAGGGGCGAATTCAGCTTTCTTT. It specifies CASSIGANSAFF.